The 23 T cell receptor beta chains given below trace back to one sample, sequenced in a study of Graves' ophthalmopathy and Graves' hyperthyroidism. The authors amplified TCR beta CDR3 regions from RNA transcripts. The first round was an RT-PCR with HTBI primers, and the second round was a multiplex PCR. In TCRdb, the multiplex PCR reads were re-called with MiXCR into one record per CDR3 protein. This table has some 750,000 distinct CDR3 sequences, approximately 40% appearing once. The sequenced sample was peripheral blood. These receptor sequences come from an adult man with Graves' ophthalmopathy.

This clonotype was found a few times. The genes are TRBV20-1 and TRBJ2-7; either TRBD1 or TRBD2 may fit D (5 bases each). The germline V gene encodes CDR1 DFQATT and CDR2 SNEGSKA (reference sequence). V lost 0 bases and J lost 3, with 15 bases in between. The CDR3 contains 15 residues. CDR3 loop: CSARDRGRGNYEQYF. CDR3 coding DNA: TGCAGTGCTAGAGATCGGGGACGGGGCAACTACGAGCAGTACTTC.

This clonotype was seen only a few times. The chain links TRBV20-1 to TRBJ2-7; 10 bases match TRBD1. The junction had 5 bases not matched to a gene; V was cut back by 3 bases and J by 0 bases. Per the germline V gene, CDR1 is DFQATT and CDR2 is SNEGSKA (reference sequence). The CDR3 extends over 15 amino acids. The CDR3 region has the DNA TGCAGTGCTAGGACAGGGGGCGGAGTCTCCTACGAGCAGTACTTC. Translated: CSARTGGGVSYEQYF.

The V and J genes are TRBV19 and TRBJ1-2; D might be TRBD1 (5 bases). CDR1 and CDR2 (germline): LNHDA, SQIVND (reference sequence). Trimming cost V 3 bases and J 4 bases, with 15 bases left between them. The CDR3 is 15 amino acids. The CDR3 nucleotides read TGTGCCAGTAGTATCAAGGACACCACTGGCTATGGCTACACCTTC. This encodes CASSIKDTTGYGYTF.

This clonotype was seen ten or more times. The V gene is TRBV5-6, the J gene TRBJ1-1; D remains unclear. V was shortened by 3 bases and J by 7 bases, with 10 bases between the two germline ends. The CDR3 runs 12 residues. Germline CDR1 is SGHDT and CDR2 is YYEEEE. Written as DNA, the CDR3 is TGTGCCAGCAGCTGGGGTTTCGTTGAAGCTTTCTTT. Translation gives CASSWGFVEAFF.

This clonotype has a single count. The chain couples TRBV25-1 to TRBJ1-6, with 8 bases matching TRBD1. Germline CDR1 is MGHDK and CDR2 is SYGVNS. Unmatched junction bases numbered 5, after V lost 8 bases and J lost 5 bases. The CDR3 contains 14 residues. CDR3 loop: CASHGTGNNSPLHF. The CDR3 nucleotides are TGTGCCAGCCACGGGACAGGCAATAATTCACCCCTCCACTTT.

The J gene is TRBJ1-1, the V gene TRBV7-8, with 10 bases lining up with TRBD1. Germline lookup yields CDR1 SGHVS and CDR2 FQNEAQ. The V and J ends lost 8 bases and 4 bases, in that order; junction bases with no gene match: 16. The CDR3 runs 17 residues. In DNA form, the CDR3 reads TGTGCCAGCTCACCACCTAGACAGGGGGCCGGGGGCACTGAAGCTTTCTTT. It translates to CASSPPRQGAGGTEAFF. Full variable domain (missing parts from reference TRBV7-8 and TRBJ1-1): GAGVSQSPRYKVAKRGQDVALRCDPISGHVSLFWYQQALGQGPEFLTYFQNEAQLDKSGLPSDRFFAERPEGSVSTLKIQRTQQEDSAVYLCASSPPRQGAGGTEAFFGQGTRLTVV.

In its sample, this clonotype was seen a few times. The chain employs TRBV7-3 and TRBJ2-7, with D unclear. Between the trimmed V and J ends, which lost 4 bases and 2 bases, there was a span of 12 bases. CDR1 is SGHTA, CDR2 FQGTGA, per germline. The CDR3 length is 14 residues. CDR3 coding DNA: TGTGCCAGCAGCTCAATAGTGAAAGCCTACGAGCAGTACTTC. Its protein is CASSSIVKAYEQYF. Filled out from reference TRBV7-3 and TRBJ2-7, the complete variable domain reads GAGVSQTPSNKVTEKGKYVELRCDPISGHTALYWYRQSLGQGPEFLIYFQGTGAADDSGLPNDRFFAVRPEGSVSTLKIQRTERGDSAVYLCASSSIVKAYEQYFGPGTRLTVT.

The V gene is TRBV2, the J gene TRBJ1-1; 8 nucleotides match TRBD1. V shed 8 bases, J shed 4 bases, and the junction held 6 bases outside the gene matches. From germline, CDR1 is SNHLY and CDR2 FYNNEI. This CDR3 contains 13 residues. The CDR3 bases are TGTGCCAGCTCACAGGGGGTCCTCACTGAAGCTTTCTTT. It codes for CASSQGVLTEAFF.

The table lists this clonotype with a few counts. This CDR3 is CSARDLVAQETQYF. CDR3 DNA: TGCAGTGCTAGAGATTTGGTCGCCCAAGAGACCCAGTACTTC. This chain connects TRBV20-1 to TRBJ2-5; D remains unclear. This CDR3 comprises 14 residues. V gave up 0 bases and J gave up 1 base, with 9 bases separating them. Germline CDR1 reads DFQATT; CDR2 reads SNEGSKA (reference sequence).

This clonotype appeared many times. This chain uses TRBV10-3 with TRBJ1-1; 8 nucleotides match TRBD1. The J segment lost 4 bases and the V segment lost 6 bases, leaving 4 bases of the junction unmatched. The CDR3 consists of 13 residues. The V gene's germline CDR1 is ENHRY and CDR2 SYGVKD. For the CDR3, the DNA is TGTGCCATCAGGGCGGACAGGGCCACTGAAGCTTTCTTT. Translating gives CAIRADRATEAFF.

J is TRBJ2-5 and V is TRBV11-1, with 8 bases fitting TRBD2. TRBJ2-1 matches the DNA end more closely, so the J call is doubtful. The CDR3 contains 15 residues. CDR1 is SGHAT, CDR2 FQDESV, per germline (reference sequence). The DNA for the CDR3 is TGTGCCAGCAGCTTAAGCAGCGGGAGAATCGGTGAGCAGTTCTTC. This sequence encodes CASSLSSGRIGEQFF.

This clonotype is a singleton in its sample. J is TRBJ2-7 and V is TRBV7-9; tentatively, D is TRBD1 or TRBD2 (6 bases each). The CDR3 is 15 amino acids. The V gene lost 4 bases and the J gene lost 9 bases, with 22 bases spanning the gap. The germline V gene has CDR1 SEHNR and CDR2 FQNEAQ (reference sequence). This chain's CDR3 is CASSSYGGKTGTQYF. In DNA form, the CDR3 reads TGTGCCAGCAGCTCGTACGGGGGCAAGACAGGTACGCAGTACTTC.

This clonotype was observed a handful of times. J is TRBJ1-3 and V is TRBV7-9; no reliable D call. Germline V gene sequence: CDR1 SEHNR, CDR2 FQNEAQ (reference sequence). V gave up 2 bases and J gave up 0 bases, with 11 bases separating them. This CDR3 contains 16 residues. This chain's CDR3 is CASSLTLGSSGNTIYF. CDR3 coding DNA: TGTGCCAGCAGCTTAACTCTGGGTAGCTCTGGAAACACCATATATTTT.

The chain uses TRBV12-3 or TRBV12-4 and TRBJ1-6; D is uncertain. The CDR3 length is 14 residues. V dropped 3 bases and J dropped 7 bases, with 10 bases sitting between them. The CDR3 here is CASSFSITNSPLHF. The DNA for the CDR3 is TGTGCCAGCAGTTTCAGTATAACCAATTCACCCCTCCACTTT.

V is TRBV7-2 and J is TRBJ2-2; D uncertain. From germline, CDR1 is SGHTA and CDR2 FQGNSA. Trimming left V 2 bases short and J 8 bases short, with 12 bases between. There are 14 residues in the CDR3. The CDR3, as DNA: TGTGCCAGCAGCTTATCGCAACTCTCAGGGGAGCTGTTTTTT. Protein: CASSLSQLSGELFF.

The gene calls are TRBV25-1 and TRBJ1-2; the D is unclear. The CDR3 covers 14 residues. The germline gives CDR1 MGHDK, CDR2 SYGVNS. V lost 5 bases and J 4 bases, leaving 14 bases between the germline ends. The CDR3 reads CASSPAPTPYGYTF. The DNA of the CDR3 is TGTGCCAGCAGTCCCGCGCCGACCCCCTATGGCTACACCTTC.

The sample holds one count of this clonotype. It may be a read error: a sequence one base away is much more abundant. The chain is built from TRBV25-1 and TRBJ2-2, with D hard to call. This CDR3 spans 15 amino acids. Trimming took 3 bases from V and 5 from J, leaving 13 bases between them. Germline CDR1 MGHDK, CDR2 SYGVNS. The CDR3 region has the DNA TGTGCCAGCAGTGATTTAGCCCCGGCTACCGGGGAGCTGTTTTTT. Translated, it gives CASSDLAPATGELFF.

This clonotype has ten or more counts. The rearrangement uses TRBV10-3 and TRBJ2-6; 7 bases are shared with TRBD1. V gave up 3 bases and J gave up 2 bases; unmatched junction bases: 1. The germline gives CDR1 ENHRY, CDR2 SYGVKD. The CDR3 loop spans 15 amino acids. For the CDR3, the DNA is TGTGCCATCAGTGACACAGGGGCTGGGGCCAACGTCCTGACTTTC. This encodes CAISDTGAGANVLTF.

This clonotype was detected only once. V is TRBV20-1 and J is TRBJ2-3; either TRBD1 or TRBD2 may fit D (6 bases each). The CDR3 is 15 amino acids. Trimming took 4 bases from V and 5 from J, leaving 19 bases between them. CDR1 is DFQATT, CDR2 SNEGSKA, per germline (reference sequence). CDR3 sequence (DNA): TGCAGTGCTAACCCCGGGGGCCGCGTTCTAGATACGCAGTATTTT. Protein sequence: CSANPGGRVLDTQYF.

In regard to this clonotype: The germline gene is not matched at one end of the junction; a read error may be the cause. The chain uses TRBV11-2 and TRBJ2-7, with D possibly TRBD2 on 6 matching bases. Germline CDR1 is SGHAT and CDR2 is FQNNGV. The CDR3 length is 15 residues. CDR3 nucleotides: TGTGCCAGCAGCTTAGTTAGCGGAGGCTCCTACGGGCAGTACTTC. Residues: CASSLVSGGSYGQYF.

This clonotype came up many times. The chain's CDR3 is CAITRGTVEYGYTF. The CDR3 nucleotides read TGTGCCATCACTAGAGGGACGGTGGAGTATGGCTACACCTTC. The chain carries TRBV10-3 and TRBJ1-2; D possibly corresponds to TRBD1 (5 bases). The ends were cut back, 7 bases at V and 5 bases at J, with 17 bases in the middle. This CDR3 contains 14 residues. Germline CDR1 is ENHRY and CDR2 is SYGVKD.

In this sample, this clonotype turned up a few times. The chain combines TRBV19 with TRBJ1-1, with TRBD1 as a possible D gene (5 bases). Between the trimmed V and J ends, which lost 4 bases and 3 bases, there was a span of 12 bases. In germline, CDR1 is LNHDA, CDR2 SQIVND (reference sequence). The length of the CDR3 is 14 residues. This chain's CDR3 is CASSKTGGYTEAFF. Here the CDR3 DNA reads TGTGCCAGTAGTAAAACCGGGGGATACACTGAAGCTTTCTTT.

Worth noting for this clonotype: A much larger clone differs by one base, so this may be a read error. The rearrangement uses TRBV5-6 and TRBJ2-7; the D gene is possibly TRBD2 (6 bases). The CDR3 is made up of 14 amino acids. Germline values: CDR1 SGHDT, CDR2 YYEEEE. V gave up 6 bases and J gave up 0 bases, with 13 bases separating them. The DNA of the CDR3 is TGTGCCAGCAACCCCCGGGACTTCTCCTACGAGCAGTACTTC. Its translation: CASNPRDFSYEQYF.